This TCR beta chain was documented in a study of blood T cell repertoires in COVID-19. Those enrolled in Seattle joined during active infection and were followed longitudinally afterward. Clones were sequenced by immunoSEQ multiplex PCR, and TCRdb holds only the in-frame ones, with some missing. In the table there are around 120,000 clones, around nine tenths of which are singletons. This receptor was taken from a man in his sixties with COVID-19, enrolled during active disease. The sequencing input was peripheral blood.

CDR3 nucleotides: TGTGCCAGCAGCTTGGCAGGCAGGGGATACGAAGCTTTCTTT. Its translation: CASSLAGRGYEAFF. This chain links TRBV5-5 with TRBJ1-1; D possibly corresponds to TRBD1 (6 bases). Trimming removed 0 bases at V and 8 bases at J, with 14 bases between. The CDR3 has 14 amino acids. The germline V gene has CDR1 SGHKS and CDR2 YYEKEE (reference sequence). Full variable domain (remainder filled in from reference TRBV5-5 and TRBJ1-1): DAGVTQSPTHLIKTRGQQVTLRCSPISGHKSVSWYQQVLGQGPQFIFQYYEKEERGRGNFPDRFSARQFPNYSSELNVNALLLGDSALYLCASSLAGRGYEAFFGQGTRLTVV.